The 27 T cell receptor beta chains presented below share a single source sample, sequenced in a study of a mutant IDH1 vaccine in newly diagnosed glioma. No antigens are known for them. Sample time point: week 35, safety follow-up. Topical imiquimod was applied with each vaccine dose, which held 300 ug of mutant IDH1 20-mer peptide. Sequencing was performed with immunoSEQ multiplex PCR; in TCRdb, only in-frame clones are kept and a portion is missing. The repertoire holds more than 45,000 clones, around 89% seen once, with 5% to 7% in the top ten. The sequencing used PBMCs, collected from a glioma patient whose treatment included an IDH1 peptide vaccine. Receptors originate from a woman aged 40-49 years with glioma.

This chain links TRBV28 with TRBJ2-3; D unresolved. The V end lost 4 bases, the J end lost 3 bases, and 20 bases lay between the germline ends. Germline loops: CDR1 MDHEN, CDR2 SYDVKM. CDR3 length: 17 residues. Written as DNA, the CDR3 is TGTGCCAGCAGTTGCCCCCCAACAAGTAGGCTAACAGATACGCAGTATTTT. Its protein is CASSCPPTSRLTDTQYF.

The chain links TRBV6-6 to TRBJ1-2, with TRBD1 matching 7 bases. V dropped 7 bases and J dropped 8; count of bases not matched to a gene: 7. The germline gives CDR1 MNHNY, CDR2 SVGAGI (reference sequence). The CDR3 extends over 12 amino acids. CDR3: CASNPTGNGYTF. The CDR3 DNA reads TGTGCCAGCAACCCGACAGGGAACGGCTACACCTTC.

In regard to this clone: Other nucleotide sequences from this sample produce the same CDR3. V gene TRBV25-1 combines with J gene TRBJ1-1; a possible D gene is TRBD1 (5 bases). CDR3 length: 13 residues. Trimming pared 3 bases from V and 5 bases from J, leaving 10 bases between. CDR1 is MGHDK and CDR2 is SYGVNS in the germline V gene. CDR3 DNA sequence: TGTGCCAGCAGTGAGGGGGGGGGAACTGAAGCTTTCTTT. This gives the protein CASSEGGGTEAFF.

This sequence joins TRBV5-1 and TRBJ2-1; the D gene is possibly TRBD2 (6 bases). V gave up 5 bases and J gave up 7 bases, with 16 bases separating them. The CDR3 totals 14 residues. CDR1 is SGHRS, CDR2 YFSETQ, per germline. CDR3: CASRGRFSGNEQFF. CDR3 nucleotides: TGCGCCAGCAGGGGACGCTTTAGCGGAAATGAGCAGTTCTTC.

This clone came up a few times. The rearrangement joins TRBV20-1 to TRBJ1-4; D is ambiguous. Germline lookup yields CDR1 DFQATT and CDR2 SNEGSKA (reference sequence). Deletions cut 5 bases from V and 7 bases from J, with 8 bases between. The CDR3 length is 11 residues. The CDR3: CSAPVGEKLFF. The CDR3 DNA sequence: TGCAGTGCTCCTGTGGGTGAAAAACTGTTTTTT.

The J gene is TRBJ2-5, the V gene TRBV2; D not resolved. V dropped 5 bases and J dropped 0 bases, with 4 bases sitting between them. The CDR3 has 12 amino acids. Germline CDR1 and CDR2: SNHLY and FYNNEI. The CDR3 is CASSWNQETQYF. CDR3 sequence (DNA): TGTGCCAGCAGTTGGAACCAAGAGACCCAGTACTTC.

This sequence joins TRBV29-1 and TRBJ2-5, with unresolved D. The CDR3 length is 14 residues. Germline CDR1 and CDR2: SQVTM and ANQGSEA. Trimming took off 2 bases at V and 4 bases at J, with 14 bases between the two ends. The CDR3 DNA is TGCAGCGTTGAACGGCAGTACAGTGGAGAGACCCAGTACTTC. Amino acids: CSVERQYSGETQYF.

This clone was observed a few times. The chain uses TRBV9 and TRBJ1-5; TRBD1 matches 8 bases. Unmatched junction bases numbered 11, after V lost 4 bases and J lost 8 bases. The CDR3 extends over 15 amino acids. Germline CDR1 reads SGDLS; CDR2 reads YYNGEE. The CDR3 reads CASSTRTGWQEPQHF. The CDR3 nucleotides are TGTGCCAGCAGCACCCGGACAGGGTGGCAAGAGCCCCAGCATTTT.

V is TRBV5-8 and J is TRBJ2-4; the D is unclear. The germline CDR1 and CDR2 sequences are SGHTS and YDEGEE. V dropped 0 bases and J dropped 0 bases, with 7 bases sitting between them. This CDR3 region has 15 residues. The CDR3, as DNA: TGTGCCAGCAGCTTGGGGATCCTAGCCAAAAACATTCAGTACTTC. This translates into CASSLGILAKNIQYF.

This chain uses TRBV7-2 with TRBJ2-3; the D is unclear. V lost 5 bases and J lost 2, with 23 bases in between. Germline V gene sequence: CDR1 SGHTA, CDR2 FQGNSA. This CDR3 has 18 residues. CDR3: CASSPPTQTRTFTDTQYF. The CDR3 DNA reads as TGTGCCAGCAGCCCCCCCACCCAGACTCGAACCTTCACAGATACGCAGTATTTT.

V is TRBV19 and J is TRBJ2-1, with D possibly being TRBD2 (6 bases). Germline assignment: CDR1 LNHDA and CDR2 SQIVND (reference sequence). V was shortened by 3 bases and J by 3 bases, with 12 bases between the two germline ends. The CDR3 length is 15 residues. The CDR3 is CASSIRLASYNEQFF. DNA of the CDR3: TGTGCCAGTAGTATCCGGCTAGCGAGCTACAATGAGCAGTTCTTC.

This rearrangement joins TRBV7-3 to TRBJ2-7; D gene uncertain. Germline V lookup: CDR1 SGHTA, CDR2 FQGTGA. The V and J ends lost 1 base and 6 bases respectively, with 1 base between them. This CDR3 has 10 residues. The CDR3 is CASSLIEQYF. DNA of the CDR3: TGTGCCAGCAGCTTAATCGAGCAGTACTTC. The full variable domain, completed using reference TRBV7-3 and TRBJ2-7, is GAGVSQTPSNKVTEKGKYVELRCDPISGHTALYWYRQSLGQGPEFLIYFQGTGAADDSGLPNDRFFAVRPEGSVSTLKIQRTERGDSAVYLCASSLIEQYFGPGTRLTVT.

This rearrangement joins TRBV28 to TRBJ1-5, with a possible D match to TRBD1 (5 bases). CDR1 is MDHEN and CDR2 is SYDVKM in the germline V gene. Trimming stripped 2 bases from V and 6 bases from J, with 8 bases between. This CDR3 has 13 amino acids. The CDR3 here is CASSLDRTQPQHF. The CDR3 coding sequence is TGTGCCAGCAGTTTAGACAGAACTCAGCCCCAGCATTTT.

The V call is TRBV5-1, the J call TRBJ2-3; TRBD1 matches at 7 bases. CDR1 SGHRS and CDR2 YFSETQ come from the germline V gene. Unmatched junction bases numbered 12, after V lost 4 bases and J lost 4 bases. This CDR3 is 16 amino acids long. The CDR3 is CASSEGAGPAADTQYF. The DNA for the CDR3 is TGCGCCAGCAGCGAGGGGGCCGGCCCCGCTGCAGATACGCAGTATTTT.

The gene calls are TRBV4-2 and TRBJ2-7, with 14 bases that match TRBD2. Germline V gene sequence: CDR1 LGHNA, CDR2 YNFKEQ. This CDR3 spans 15 amino acids. The ends lost 4 bases at V and 2 bases at J; junction bases unmatched: 1. CDR3 bases: TGTGCCAGCAGCCCGGGACTAGCGGGAGCCTACGAGCAGTACTTC. Its protein product is CASSPGLAGAYEQYF.

This chain joins TRBV27 and TRBJ2-7; 7 bases are a match to TRBD2. Germline V gene data show CDR1 as MNHEY and CDR2 as SMNVEV (reference sequence). The V segment lost 5 bases and the J segment 1 base; nucleotides outside the gene matches: 8. The CDR3 spans 15 residues. CDR3 region: CASSLRGTISYEQYF. DNA for the CDR3: TGTGCCAGCAGTCTACGAGGGACTATTTCCTACGAGCAGTACTTC.

In this sample, this clone turned up a few times. The rearrangement joins TRBV7-6 to TRBJ2-2, with 7 nucleotides matching TRBD2. Trimming cost V 10 bases and J 1 base; bases outside gene matches: 3. Germline CDR1 reads SGHVS; CDR2 reads FNYEAQ. The CDR3 runs to 13 residues. The DNA for the CDR3 is TGTGCCACCCAGCGGGGGAACACCGGGGAGCTGTTTTTT. It translates to CATQRGNTGELFF.

CDR3 DNA sequence: TGCGCCAGCAGCCTCCAAGGTGGGCCCTACAATGAGCAGTTCTTC. Its translation: CASSLQGGPYNEQFF. The chain combines TRBV4-1 with TRBJ2-1; D not certain. The V gene lost 4 bases and the J gene lost 2 bases, with 12 bases spanning the gap. The CDR3 totals 15 residues. CDR1 and CDR2 from the germline V gene are MGHRA and YSYEKL.

This chain joins TRBV25-1 and TRBJ1-1; 10 bases agree with TRBD1. After removal of 2 bases from V and 5 bases from J, the junction contained 11 bases not matched to a gene. This CDR3 is 17 amino acids long. From germline, CDR1 is MGHDK and CDR2 SYGVNS. The CDR3 DNA is TGTGCCAGCAGTGAACGGACAGGGGGAGTTAAGAGGACTGAAGCTTTCTTT. This sequence encodes CASSERTGGVKRTEAFF.

The chain carries TRBV6-1 and TRBJ2-5; D is possibly TRBD1 (6 bases). Trimming cost V 4 bases and J 5 bases, with 17 bases left between them. Germline V gene sequence: CDR1 MNHNS, CDR2 SASEGT. This CDR3 region has 15 residues. In DNA form, the CDR3 reads TGTGCCAGCAGTGCAGTCACAGGGACGGTGGAGACCCAGTACTTC. It translates to CASSAVTGTVETQYF.

The chain couples TRBV2 to TRBJ2-2; TRBD2 is a possible D gene (5 bases). With 6 bases removed from V and 6 bases from J, the gap between germline ends came to 5 bases. CDR1 is SNHLY, CDR2 FYNNEI, per germline. The CDR3 spans 11 residues. CDR3 residues: CASREAGELFF. DNA of the CDR3: TGTGCCAGCAGGGAGGCCGGGGAGCTGTTTTTT.

The rearrangement links TRBV29-1 to TRBJ2-1; no firm D call. Deletions cut 4 bases from V and 13 bases from J, with 20 bases between. The CDR3 covers 13 residues. The germline gives CDR1 SQVTM, CDR2 ANQGSEA. The CDR3 protein is CSVGSSQASPQFF. The CDR3 nucleotides read TGCAGCGTTGGATCCAGCCAGGCTAGTCCCCAGTTCTTC.

This clone was detected once. The chain joins TRBV5-4 to TRBJ2-3, with 8 nucleotides matching TRBD2. CDR3 size: 14 residues. Germline V CDR1 and CDR2: SGHNT, YYREEE (reference sequence). Trimming removed 0 bases from V and 5 bases from J; junction bases left unmatched: 2. CDR3 bases: TGTGCCAGCAGCTTGGGCAGCGGGGGAGATACGCAGTATTTT. Translating it yields CASSLGSGGDTQYF.

The CDR3, as DNA: TGTGCCAGCAGCTTTAACCGTCGCGGGACAGGGGGCGACCAAGAGACCCAGTACTTC. Translating it yields CASSFNRRGTGGDQETQYF. The chain recombines TRBV7-6 with TRBJ2-5; 12 bases match TRBD1. Germline loops: CDR1 SGHVS, CDR2 FNYEAQ. This CDR3 region has 19 residues. J gave up 0 bases and V 3 bases, and 11 bases lay outside the gene matches.

The chain employs TRBV30 and TRBJ2-2; 8 nucleotides line up with TRBD2. CDR1 and CDR2 from the germline V gene are GTSNPN and SVGIG (reference sequence). This CDR3 has 15 amino acids. Trimming removed 3 bases from V and 1 base from J; junction bases left unmatched: 4. The DNA of the CDR3 is TGTGCCTGGAGGCGAACTAGCGGGAACACCGGGGAGCTGTTTTTT. Protein: CAWRRTSGNTGELFF.

This rearrangement joins TRBV6-5 to TRBJ2-2; D possibly matches TRBD1 or TRBD2 (5 bases each). Trimming shortened V by 2 bases and J by 4 bases, and 11 bases separated the two germline ends. The germline gives CDR1 MNHEY, CDR2 SVGAGI. The CDR3 is made up of 15 amino acids. CDR3 protein: CASSYPGPTTGELFF. Here the CDR3 DNA reads TGTGCCAGCAGTTACCCGGGACCAACCACCGGGGAGCTGTTTTTT.

The chain's CDR3 is CASSQEPGLVAREKLFF. The CDR3 coding sequence is TGCGCCAGCAGCCAAGAACCGGGACTTGTGGCAAGAGAAAAACTGTTTTTT. The chain joins TRBV4-1 to TRBJ1-4, with a tentative D call TRBD1 (5 bases). From germline, CDR1 is MGHRA and CDR2 YSYEKL. This CDR3 region has 17 residues. With 0 bases removed from V and 8 bases from J, the gap between germline ends came to 19 bases.